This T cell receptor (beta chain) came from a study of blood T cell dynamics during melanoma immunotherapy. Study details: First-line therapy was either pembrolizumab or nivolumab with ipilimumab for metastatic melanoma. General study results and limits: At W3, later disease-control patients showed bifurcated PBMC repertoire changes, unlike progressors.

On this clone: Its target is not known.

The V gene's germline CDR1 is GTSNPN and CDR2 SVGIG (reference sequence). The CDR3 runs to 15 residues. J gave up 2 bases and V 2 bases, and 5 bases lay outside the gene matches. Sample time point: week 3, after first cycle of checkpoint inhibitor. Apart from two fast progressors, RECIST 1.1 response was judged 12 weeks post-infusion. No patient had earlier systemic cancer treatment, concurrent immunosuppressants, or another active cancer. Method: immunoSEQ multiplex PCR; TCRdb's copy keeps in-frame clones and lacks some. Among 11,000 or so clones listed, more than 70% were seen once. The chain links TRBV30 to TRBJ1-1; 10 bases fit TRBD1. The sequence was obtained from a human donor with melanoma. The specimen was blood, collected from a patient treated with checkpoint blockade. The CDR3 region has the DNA TGTGCCTGGAGTTTTGGACAGGGGGTTAACACTGAAGCTTTCTTT. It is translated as CAWSFGQGVNTEAFF.